This T cell receptor beta chain was captured by sequencing in a study of blood T cell repertoires in COVID-19. Whole-study context: Researchers got acute and convalescent COVID-19 samples from the United States, Italy and Spain. PBMCs, B-cell-depleted T cells, or T cells provided the cDNA or gDNA that made up the material.

Germline V gives CDR1 LGHNA, CDR2 YNFKEQ. The CDR3 contains 15 residues. V was clipped by 1 base and J by 7 bases; unmatched bases: 9. Under the authors' procedure: Cell counts per sample came from amplifying reference gene primers. The repertoire was sequenced with immunoSEQ multiplex PCR; TCRdb's copy has only in-frame clones and lacks some. The V and J calls and clone size come from that table; D and trimming were worked out from the DNA. Among 400,000 or so clones listed, around nine tenths were seen once. This clone occurred once. This sample includes further DNA sequences coding for the same CDR3.

The source is a human donor in a cohort sampled during active COVID-19. V gene TRBV4-2 combines with J gene TRBJ2-7, with 8 bases that match TRBD1. The sample comprised peripheral blood. As DNA, the CDR3 is TGTGCCAGCAGCCAAGTACGGACAGGGTCGGGGGAGCAGTACTTC. Encoded protein: CASSQVRTGSGEQYF.